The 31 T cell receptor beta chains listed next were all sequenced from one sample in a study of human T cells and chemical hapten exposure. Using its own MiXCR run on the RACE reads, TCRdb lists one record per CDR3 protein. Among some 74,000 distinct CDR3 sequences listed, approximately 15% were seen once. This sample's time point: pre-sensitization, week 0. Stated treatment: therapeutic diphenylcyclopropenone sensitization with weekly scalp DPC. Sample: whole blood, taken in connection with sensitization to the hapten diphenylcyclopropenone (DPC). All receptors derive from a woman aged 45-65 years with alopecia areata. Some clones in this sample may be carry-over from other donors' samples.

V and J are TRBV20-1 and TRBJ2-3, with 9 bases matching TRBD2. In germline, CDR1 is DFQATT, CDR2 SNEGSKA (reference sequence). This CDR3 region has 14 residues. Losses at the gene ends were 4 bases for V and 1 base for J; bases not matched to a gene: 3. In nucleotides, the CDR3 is TGCAGTGCTACACTAGCGGGCGGCACAGATACGCAGTATTTT. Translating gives CSATLAGGTDTQYF.

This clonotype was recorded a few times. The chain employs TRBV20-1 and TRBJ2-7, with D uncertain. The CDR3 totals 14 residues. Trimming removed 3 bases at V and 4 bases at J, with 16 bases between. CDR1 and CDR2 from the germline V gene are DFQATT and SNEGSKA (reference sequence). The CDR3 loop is CSASRPSKAYEQYF. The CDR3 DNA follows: TGCAGTGCTAGTCGACCGAGTAAAGCGTACGAGCAGTACTTC.

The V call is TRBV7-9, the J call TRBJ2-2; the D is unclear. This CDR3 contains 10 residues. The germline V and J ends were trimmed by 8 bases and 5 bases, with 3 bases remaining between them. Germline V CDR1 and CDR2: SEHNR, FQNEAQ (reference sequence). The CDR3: CASGTGELFF. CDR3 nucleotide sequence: TGTGCCAGCGGTACCGGGGAGCTGTTTTTT.

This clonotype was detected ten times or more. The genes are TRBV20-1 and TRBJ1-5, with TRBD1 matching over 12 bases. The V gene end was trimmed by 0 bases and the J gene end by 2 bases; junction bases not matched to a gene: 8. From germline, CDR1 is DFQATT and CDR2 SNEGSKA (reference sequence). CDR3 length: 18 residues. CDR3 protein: CSARDKGQGAPRNQPQHF. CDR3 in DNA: TGCAGTGCTAGAGATAAGGGACAGGGGGCCCCTCGCAATCAGCCCCAGCATTTT.

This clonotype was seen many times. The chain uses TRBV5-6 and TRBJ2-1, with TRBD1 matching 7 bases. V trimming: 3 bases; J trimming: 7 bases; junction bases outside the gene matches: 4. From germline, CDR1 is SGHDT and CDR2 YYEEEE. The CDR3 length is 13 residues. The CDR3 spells CASSSDRVNEQFF. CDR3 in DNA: TGTGCCAGCAGCTCAGACAGGGTGAATGAGCAGTTCTTC.

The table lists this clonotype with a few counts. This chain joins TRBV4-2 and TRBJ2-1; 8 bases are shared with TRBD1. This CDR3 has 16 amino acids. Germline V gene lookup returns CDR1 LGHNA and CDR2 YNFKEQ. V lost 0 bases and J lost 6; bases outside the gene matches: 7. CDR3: CASSQDGQGAGNEQFF. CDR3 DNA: TGTGCCAGCAGCCAAGATGGGCAGGGGGCGGGCAATGAGCAGTTCTTC.

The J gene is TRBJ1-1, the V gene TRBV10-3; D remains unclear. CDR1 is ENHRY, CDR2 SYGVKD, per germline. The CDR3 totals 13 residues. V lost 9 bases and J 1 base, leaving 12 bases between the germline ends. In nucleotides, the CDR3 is TGTGCCATAAAAAGGAATGGGAACACTGAAGCTTTCTTT. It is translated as CAIKRNGNTEAFF.

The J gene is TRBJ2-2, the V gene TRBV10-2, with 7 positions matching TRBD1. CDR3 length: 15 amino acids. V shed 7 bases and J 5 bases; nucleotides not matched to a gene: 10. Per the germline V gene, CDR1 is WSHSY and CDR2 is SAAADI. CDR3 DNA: TGCGCCAGCAAGCCGACAGGGAGTTTTACCGGGGAGCTGTTTTTT. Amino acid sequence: CASKPTGSFTGELFF.

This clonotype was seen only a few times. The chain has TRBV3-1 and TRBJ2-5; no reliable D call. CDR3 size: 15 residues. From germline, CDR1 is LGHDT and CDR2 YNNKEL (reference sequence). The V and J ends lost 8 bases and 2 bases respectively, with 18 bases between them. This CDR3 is CASAKGPQTQETQYF. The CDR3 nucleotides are TGTGCCAGCGCCAAGGGCCCGCAGACACAAGAGACCCAGTACTTC.

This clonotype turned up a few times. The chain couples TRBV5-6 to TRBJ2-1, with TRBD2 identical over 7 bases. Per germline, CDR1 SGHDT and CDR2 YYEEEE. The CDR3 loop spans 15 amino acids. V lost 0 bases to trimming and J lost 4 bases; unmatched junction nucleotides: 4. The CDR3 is CASSLVAGPYNEQFF. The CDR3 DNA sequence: TGTGCCAGCAGCTTGGTAGCGGGTCCTTACAATGAGCAGTTCTTC.

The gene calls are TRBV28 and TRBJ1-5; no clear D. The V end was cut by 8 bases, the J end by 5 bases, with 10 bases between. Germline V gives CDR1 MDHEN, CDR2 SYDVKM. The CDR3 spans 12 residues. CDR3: CASGLLDQPQHF. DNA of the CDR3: TGTGCCAGCGGACTATTGGATCAGCCCCAGCATTTT.

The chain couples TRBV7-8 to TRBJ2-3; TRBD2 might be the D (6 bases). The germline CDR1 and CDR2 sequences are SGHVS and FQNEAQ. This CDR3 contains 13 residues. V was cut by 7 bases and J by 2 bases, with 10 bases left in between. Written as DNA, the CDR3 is TGTGCCAGCACCCGGGACTTCACAGATACGCAGTATTTT. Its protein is CASTRDFTDTQYF.

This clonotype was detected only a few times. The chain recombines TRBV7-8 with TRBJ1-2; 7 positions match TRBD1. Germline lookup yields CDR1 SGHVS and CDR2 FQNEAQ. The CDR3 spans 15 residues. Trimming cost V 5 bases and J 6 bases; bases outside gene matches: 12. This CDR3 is CASSMTGSSWNGYTF. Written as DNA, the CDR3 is TGTGCCAGCAGCATGACAGGGAGTTCGTGGAATGGCTACACCTTC.

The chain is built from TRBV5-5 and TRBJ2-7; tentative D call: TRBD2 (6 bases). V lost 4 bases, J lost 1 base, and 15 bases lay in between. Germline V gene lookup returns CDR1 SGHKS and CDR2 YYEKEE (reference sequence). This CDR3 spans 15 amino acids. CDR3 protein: CASSPLAGRSYEQYF. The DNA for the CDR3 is TGTGCCAGCAGCCCTCTTGCGGGGAGGTCCTACGAGCAGTACTTC.

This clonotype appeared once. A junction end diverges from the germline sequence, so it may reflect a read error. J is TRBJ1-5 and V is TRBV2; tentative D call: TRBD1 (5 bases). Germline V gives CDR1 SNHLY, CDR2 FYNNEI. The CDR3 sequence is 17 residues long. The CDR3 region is CASRSRASLGSNHPQHF. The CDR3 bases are TGTGCCAGCAGGAGCAGGGCCTCTTTGGGTAGCAATCACCCCCAGCATTTT.

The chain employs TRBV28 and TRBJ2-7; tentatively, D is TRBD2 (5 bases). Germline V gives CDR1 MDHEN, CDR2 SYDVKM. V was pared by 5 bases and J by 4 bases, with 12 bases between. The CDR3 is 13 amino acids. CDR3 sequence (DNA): TGTGCCAGCAGTAGACCGGGGAGTTACGAGCAGTACTTC. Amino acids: CASSRPGSYEQYF.

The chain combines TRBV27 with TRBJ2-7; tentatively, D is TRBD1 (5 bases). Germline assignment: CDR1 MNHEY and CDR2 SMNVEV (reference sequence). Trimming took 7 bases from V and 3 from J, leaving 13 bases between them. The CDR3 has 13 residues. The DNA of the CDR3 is TGTGCCAGCATGGGGCAGCCTAACTACGAGCAGTACTTC. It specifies CASMGQPNYEQYF.

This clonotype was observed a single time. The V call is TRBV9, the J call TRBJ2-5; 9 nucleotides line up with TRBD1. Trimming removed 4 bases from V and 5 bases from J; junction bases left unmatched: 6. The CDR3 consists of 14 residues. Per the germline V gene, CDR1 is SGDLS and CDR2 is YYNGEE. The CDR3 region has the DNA TGTGCCAGCAGCATGGGACAGGGAGCGGAGACCCAGTACTTC. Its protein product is CASSMGQGAETQYF.

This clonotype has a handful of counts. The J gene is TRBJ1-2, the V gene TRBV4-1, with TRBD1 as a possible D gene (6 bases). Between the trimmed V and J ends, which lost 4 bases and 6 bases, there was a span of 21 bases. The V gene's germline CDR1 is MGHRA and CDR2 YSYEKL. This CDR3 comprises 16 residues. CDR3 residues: CASSRTEGGDINGYTF. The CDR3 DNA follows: TGCGCCAGCAGCCGAACAGAAGGGGGAGATATCAATGGCTACACCTTC.

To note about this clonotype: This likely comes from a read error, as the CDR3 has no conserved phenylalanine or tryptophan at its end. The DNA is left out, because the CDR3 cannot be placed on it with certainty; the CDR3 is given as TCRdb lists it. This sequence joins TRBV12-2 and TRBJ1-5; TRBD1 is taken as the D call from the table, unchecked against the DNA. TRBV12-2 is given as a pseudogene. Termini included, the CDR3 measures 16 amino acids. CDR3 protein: CASRLAGGAGNQPQHS.

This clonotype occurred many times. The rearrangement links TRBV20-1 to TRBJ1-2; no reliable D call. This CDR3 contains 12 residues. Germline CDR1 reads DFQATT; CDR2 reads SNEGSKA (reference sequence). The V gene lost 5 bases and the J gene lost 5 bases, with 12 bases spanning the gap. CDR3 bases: TGCAGTGCTCCAGGACGGCGGTATGGCTACACCTTC. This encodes CSAPGRRYGYTF.

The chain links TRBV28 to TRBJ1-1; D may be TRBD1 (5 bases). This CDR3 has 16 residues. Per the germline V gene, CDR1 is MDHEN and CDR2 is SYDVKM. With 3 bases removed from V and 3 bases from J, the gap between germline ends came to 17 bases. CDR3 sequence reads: CASSLSLGKQDTEAFF. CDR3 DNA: TGTGCCAGCAGTTTGTCTCTCGGGAAACAGGACACTGAAGCTTTCTTT.

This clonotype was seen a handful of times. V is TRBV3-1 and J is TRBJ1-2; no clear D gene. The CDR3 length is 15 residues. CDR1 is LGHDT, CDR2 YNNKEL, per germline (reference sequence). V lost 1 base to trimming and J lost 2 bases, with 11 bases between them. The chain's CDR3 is CASSQGDAINYGYTF. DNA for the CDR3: TGTGCCAGCAGCCAAGGAGACGCGATAAACTATGGCTACACCTTC.

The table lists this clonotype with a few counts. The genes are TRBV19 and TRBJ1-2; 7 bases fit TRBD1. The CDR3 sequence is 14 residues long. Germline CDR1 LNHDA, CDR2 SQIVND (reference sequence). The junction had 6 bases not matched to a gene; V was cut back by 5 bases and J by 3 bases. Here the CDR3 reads CASSHTGTDYGYTF. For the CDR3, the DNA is TGTGCCAGTAGTCACACCGGGACAGACTATGGCTACACCTTC.

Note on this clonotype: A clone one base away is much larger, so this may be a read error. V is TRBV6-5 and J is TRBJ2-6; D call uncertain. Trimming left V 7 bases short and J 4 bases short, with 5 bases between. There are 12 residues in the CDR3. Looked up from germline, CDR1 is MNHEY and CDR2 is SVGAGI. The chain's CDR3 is CASKVGANVLTF. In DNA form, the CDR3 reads TGTGCCAGCAAGGTCGGGGCCAACGTCCTGACTTTC.

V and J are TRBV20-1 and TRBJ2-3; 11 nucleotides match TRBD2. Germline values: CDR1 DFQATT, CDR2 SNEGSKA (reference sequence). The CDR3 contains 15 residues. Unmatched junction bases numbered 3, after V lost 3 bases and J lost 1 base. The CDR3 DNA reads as TGCAGTGCTAGGCCGGGACTAGCGGGCACAGATACGCAGTATTTT. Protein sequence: CSARPGLAGTDTQYF.

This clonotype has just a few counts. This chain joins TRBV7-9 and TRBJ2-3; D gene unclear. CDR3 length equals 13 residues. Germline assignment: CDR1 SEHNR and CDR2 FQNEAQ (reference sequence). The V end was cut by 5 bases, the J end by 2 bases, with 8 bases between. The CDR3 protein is CASSLMVTDTQYF. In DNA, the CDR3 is TGTGCCAGCAGCCTCATGGTCACAGATACGCAGTATTTT.

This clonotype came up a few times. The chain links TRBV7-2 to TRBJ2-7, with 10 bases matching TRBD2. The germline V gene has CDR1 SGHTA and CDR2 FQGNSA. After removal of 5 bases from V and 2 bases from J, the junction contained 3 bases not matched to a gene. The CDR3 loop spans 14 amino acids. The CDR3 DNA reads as TGTGCCAGCAGCCCAGCGGGAGGGCCCTACGAGCAGTACTTC. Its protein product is CASSPAGGPYEQYF. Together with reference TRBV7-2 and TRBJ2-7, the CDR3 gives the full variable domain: GAGVSQSPSNKVTEKGKDVELRCDPISGHTALYWYRQSLGQGLEFLIYFQGNSAPDKSGLPSDRFSAERTGGSVSTLTIQRTQQEDSAVYLCASSPAGGPYEQYFGPGTRLTVT.

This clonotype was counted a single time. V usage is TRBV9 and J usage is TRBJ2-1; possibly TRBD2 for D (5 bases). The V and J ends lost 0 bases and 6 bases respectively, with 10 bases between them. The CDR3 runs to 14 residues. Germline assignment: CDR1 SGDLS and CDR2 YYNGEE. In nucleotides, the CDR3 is TGTGCCAGCAGCGTAGGGAGGACTTGCAATGAGCAGTTCTTC. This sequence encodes CASSVGRTCNEQFF.

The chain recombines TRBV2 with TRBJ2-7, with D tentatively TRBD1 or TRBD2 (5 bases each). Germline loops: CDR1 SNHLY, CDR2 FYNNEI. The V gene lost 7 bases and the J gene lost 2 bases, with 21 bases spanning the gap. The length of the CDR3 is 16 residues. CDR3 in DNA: TGTGCCAGCAATCCCAGGGCGAGGGTACCCCCCTACGAGCAGTACTTC. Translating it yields CASNPRARVPPYEQYF.

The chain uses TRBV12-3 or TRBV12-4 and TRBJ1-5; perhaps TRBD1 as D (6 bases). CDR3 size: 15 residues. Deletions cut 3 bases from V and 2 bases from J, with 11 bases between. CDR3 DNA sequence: TGTGCCAGCAGTTTCGGACAGCGCGGCAATCAGCCCCAGCATTTT. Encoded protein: CASSFGQRGNQPQHF.